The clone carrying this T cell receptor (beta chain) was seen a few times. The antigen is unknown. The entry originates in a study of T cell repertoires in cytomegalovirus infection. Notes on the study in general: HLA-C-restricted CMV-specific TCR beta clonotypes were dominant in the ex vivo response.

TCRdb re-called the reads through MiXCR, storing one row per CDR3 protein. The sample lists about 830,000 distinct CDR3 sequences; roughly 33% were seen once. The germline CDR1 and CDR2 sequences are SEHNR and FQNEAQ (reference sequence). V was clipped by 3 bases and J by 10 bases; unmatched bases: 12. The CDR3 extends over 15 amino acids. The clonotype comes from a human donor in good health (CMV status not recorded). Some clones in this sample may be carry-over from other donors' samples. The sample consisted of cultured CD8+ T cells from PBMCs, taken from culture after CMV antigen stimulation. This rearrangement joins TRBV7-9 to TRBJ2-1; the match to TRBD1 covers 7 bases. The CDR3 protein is CASSFLDRLDGEQFF. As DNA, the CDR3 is TGTGCCAGCAGCTTTCTGGACAGGCTAGACGGGGAGCAGTTCTTC. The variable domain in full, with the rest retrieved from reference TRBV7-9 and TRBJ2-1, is DTGVSQNPRHKITKRGQNVTFRCDPISEHNRLYWYRQTLGQGPEFLTYFQNEAQLEKSRLLSDRFSAERPKGSFSTLEIQRTEQGDSAMYLCASSFLDRLDGEQFFGPGTRLTVL.